The T cell receptor beta chain described here comes from a study of blood T cell repertoires in COVID-19. Using immunoSEQ multiplex PCR, the repertoire was profiled, and TCRdb retains in-frame clones only, with some absent. The sample shows 100,000 to 150,000 clones, approximately 80% of them seen only once. As to this clone: At one of its ends the junction is not consistent with the germline gene, which may arise from a read error.

CDR1 and CDR2 from the germline V gene are ENHRY and SYGVKD. This CDR3 comprises 14 residues. The sequence was obtained from a man in his 70s with acute or convalescent COVID-19. The chain recombines TRBV10-3 with TRBJ2-7; a weak D match, TRBD2 (6 bases). Material: peripheral blood. CDR3 sequence (DNA): TGTGCCATCAGTGAGGACCGGGACTCCCACGAGCAGTACTTC. Encoded protein: CAISEDRDSHEQYF.